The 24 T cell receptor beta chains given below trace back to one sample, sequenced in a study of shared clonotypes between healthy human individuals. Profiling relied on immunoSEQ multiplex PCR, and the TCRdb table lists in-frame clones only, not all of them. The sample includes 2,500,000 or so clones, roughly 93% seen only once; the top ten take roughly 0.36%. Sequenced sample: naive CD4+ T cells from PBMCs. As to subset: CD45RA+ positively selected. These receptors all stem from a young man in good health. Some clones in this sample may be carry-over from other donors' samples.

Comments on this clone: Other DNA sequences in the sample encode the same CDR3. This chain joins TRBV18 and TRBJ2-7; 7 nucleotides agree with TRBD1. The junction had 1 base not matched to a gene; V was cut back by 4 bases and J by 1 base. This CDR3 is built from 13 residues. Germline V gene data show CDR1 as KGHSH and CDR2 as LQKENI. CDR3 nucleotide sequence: TGTGCCAGCTCACTGGGACAGTCCTACGAGCAGTACTTC. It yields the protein CASSLGQSYEQYF.

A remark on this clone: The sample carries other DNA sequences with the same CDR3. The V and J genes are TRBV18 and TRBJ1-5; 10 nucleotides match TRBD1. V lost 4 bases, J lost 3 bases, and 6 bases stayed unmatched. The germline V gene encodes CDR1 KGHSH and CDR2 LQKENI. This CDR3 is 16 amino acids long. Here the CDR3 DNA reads TGTGCCAGCTCACTCGGACAGGGGGGAAACAATCAGCCCCAGCATTTT. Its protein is CASSLGQGGNNQPQHF.

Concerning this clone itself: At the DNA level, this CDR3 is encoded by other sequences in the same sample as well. CDR3 coding DNA: TGCGCCAGCAGCGGTACTGGGAAAGAGACCCAGTACTTC. Translated, it gives CASSGTGKETQYF. The chain carries TRBV5-1 and TRBJ2-5; D is uncertain. CDR3 length equals 13 residues. Germline V CDR1 and CDR2: SGHRS, YFSETQ. V lost 4 bases, J lost 3 bases, and 10 bases lay in between.

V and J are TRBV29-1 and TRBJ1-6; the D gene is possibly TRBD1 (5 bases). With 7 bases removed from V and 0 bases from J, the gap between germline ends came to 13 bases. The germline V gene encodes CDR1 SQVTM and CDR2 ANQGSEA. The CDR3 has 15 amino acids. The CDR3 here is CSAGTASSYNSPLHF. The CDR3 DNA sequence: TGCAGCGCAGGGACGGCGAGCTCCTATAATTCACCCCTCCACTTT.

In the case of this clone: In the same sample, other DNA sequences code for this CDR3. CDR3 nucleotide sequence: TGTGCCAGCAGCTCCACTAGCGGCTCCTACGAGCAGTACTTC. Protein sequence: CASSSTSGSYEQYF. The rearrangement joins TRBV7-2 to TRBJ2-7; 8 nucleotides agree with TRBD2. V lost 4 bases, J lost 0 bases, and 2 bases stayed unmatched. CDR1 and CDR2 from the germline V gene are SGHTA and FQGNSA. This CDR3 comprises 14 residues.

The chain's CDR3 is CAWSADRGYEQFF. The DNA for the CDR3 is TGTGCCTGGAGCGCGGACAGGGGCTATGAGCAGTTCTTC. This chain links TRBV30 with TRBJ2-1, with 9 bases fitting TRBD1. Germline V CDR1 and CDR2: GTSNPN, SVGIG (reference sequence). V lost 3 bases to trimming and J lost 8 bases; unmatched junction nucleotides: 5. CDR3 size: 13 residues.

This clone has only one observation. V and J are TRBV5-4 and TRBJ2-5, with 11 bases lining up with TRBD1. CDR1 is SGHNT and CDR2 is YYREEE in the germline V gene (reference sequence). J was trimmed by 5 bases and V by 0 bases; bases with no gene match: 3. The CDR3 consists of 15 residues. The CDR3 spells CASSLAGTGGETQYF. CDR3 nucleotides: TGTGCCAGCAGCTTGGCCGGGACAGGGGGTGAGACCCAGTACTTC.

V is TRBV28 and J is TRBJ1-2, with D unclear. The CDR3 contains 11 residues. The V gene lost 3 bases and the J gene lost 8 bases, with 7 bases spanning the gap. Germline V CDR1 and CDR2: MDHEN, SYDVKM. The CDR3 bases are TGTGCCAGCAGTTTTAGGGAGGGCTACACCTTC. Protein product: CASSFREGYTF.

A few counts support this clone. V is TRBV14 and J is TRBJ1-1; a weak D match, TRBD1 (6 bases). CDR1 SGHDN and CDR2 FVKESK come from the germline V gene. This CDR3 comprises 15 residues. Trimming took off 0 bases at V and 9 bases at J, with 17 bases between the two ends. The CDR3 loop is CASSQDHRELMKAFF. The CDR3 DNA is TGTGCCAGCAGCCAAGACCACAGGGAGCTGATGAAAGCTTTCTTT.

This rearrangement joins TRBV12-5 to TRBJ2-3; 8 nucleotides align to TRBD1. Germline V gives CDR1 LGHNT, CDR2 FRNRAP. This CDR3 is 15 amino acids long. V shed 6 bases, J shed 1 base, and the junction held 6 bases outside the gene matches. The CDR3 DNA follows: TGTGCTAGTGGACGGGGACAGGAGGGCACAGATACGCAGTATTTT. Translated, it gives CASGRGQEGTDTQYF.

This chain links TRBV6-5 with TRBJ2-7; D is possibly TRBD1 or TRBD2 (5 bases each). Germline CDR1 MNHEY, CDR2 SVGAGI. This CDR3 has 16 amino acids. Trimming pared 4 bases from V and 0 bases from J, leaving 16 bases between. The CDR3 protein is CASSSVGRGSSYEQYF. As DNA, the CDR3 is TGTGCCAGCAGTTCAGTGGGGCGAGGGTCCTCCTACGAGCAGTACTTC.

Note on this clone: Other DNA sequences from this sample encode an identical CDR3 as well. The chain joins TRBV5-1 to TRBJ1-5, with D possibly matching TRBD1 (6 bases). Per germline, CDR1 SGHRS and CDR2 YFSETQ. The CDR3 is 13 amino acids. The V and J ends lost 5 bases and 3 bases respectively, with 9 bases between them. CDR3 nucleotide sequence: TGCGCCAGCAGGACAGGCCTCAATCAGCCCCAGCATTTT. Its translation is CASRTGLNQPQHF.

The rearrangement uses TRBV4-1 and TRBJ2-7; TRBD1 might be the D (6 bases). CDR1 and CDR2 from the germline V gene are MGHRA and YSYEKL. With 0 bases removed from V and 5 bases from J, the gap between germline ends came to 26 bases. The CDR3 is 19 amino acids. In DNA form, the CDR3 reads TGCGCCAGCAGCCAAGATATGTGGGGCAGGGGACCCTCTCGCGACGAGCAGTACTTC. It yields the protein CASSQDMWGRGPSRDEQYF.

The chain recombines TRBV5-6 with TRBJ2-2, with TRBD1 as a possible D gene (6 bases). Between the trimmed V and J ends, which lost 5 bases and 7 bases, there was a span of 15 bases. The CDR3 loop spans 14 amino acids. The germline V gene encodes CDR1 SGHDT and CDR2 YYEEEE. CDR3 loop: CASRPQGSLGELFF. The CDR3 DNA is TGTGCCAGCAGGCCACAGGGATCGCTCGGGGAGCTGTTTTTT.

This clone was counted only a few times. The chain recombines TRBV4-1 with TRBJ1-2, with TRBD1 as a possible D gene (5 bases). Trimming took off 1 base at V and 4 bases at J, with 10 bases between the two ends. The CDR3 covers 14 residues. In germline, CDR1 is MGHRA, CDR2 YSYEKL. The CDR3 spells CASSQVRDPYGYTF. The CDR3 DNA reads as TGCGCCAGCAGCCAAGTCAGGGACCCCTATGGCTACACCTTC.

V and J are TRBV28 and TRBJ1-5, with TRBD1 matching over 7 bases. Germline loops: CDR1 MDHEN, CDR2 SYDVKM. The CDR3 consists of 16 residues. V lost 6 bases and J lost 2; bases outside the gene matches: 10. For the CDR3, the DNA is TGTGCCAGCAGATACTTCAGGGGGTACGGCAATCAGCCCCAGCATTTT. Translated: CASRYFRGYGNQPQHF.

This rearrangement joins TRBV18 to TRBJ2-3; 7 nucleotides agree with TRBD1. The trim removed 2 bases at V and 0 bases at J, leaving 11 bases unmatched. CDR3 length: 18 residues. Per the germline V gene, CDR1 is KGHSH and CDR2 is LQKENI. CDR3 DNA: TGTGCCAGCTCACCAGTGGGCACAGGGGAATCCAGCACAGATACGCAGTATTTT. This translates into CASSPVGTGESSTDTQYF.

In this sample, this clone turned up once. The CDR3 spells CASSLSGGHTDTQYF. For the CDR3, the DNA is TGTGCCAGCAGCTTATCAGGGGGTCATACAGATACGCAGTATTTT. The V gene is TRBV7-3, the J gene TRBJ2-3; TRBD1 aligns across 7 bases. Germline lookup yields CDR1 SGHTA and CDR2 FQGTGA. The CDR3 is made up of 15 amino acids. The J segment lost 3 bases and the V segment lost 2 bases, leaving 5 bases of the junction unmatched.

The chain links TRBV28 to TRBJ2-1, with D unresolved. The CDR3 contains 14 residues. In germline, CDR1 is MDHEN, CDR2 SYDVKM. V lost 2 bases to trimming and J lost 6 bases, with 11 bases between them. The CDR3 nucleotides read TGTGCCAGCAGTTTACCACCTTTTCCCAATGAGCAGTTCTTC. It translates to CASSLPPFPNEQFF.

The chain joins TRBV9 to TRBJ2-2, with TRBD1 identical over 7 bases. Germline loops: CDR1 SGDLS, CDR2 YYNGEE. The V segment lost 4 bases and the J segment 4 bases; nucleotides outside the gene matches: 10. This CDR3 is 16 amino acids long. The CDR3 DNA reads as TGTGCCAGCAGCCTTAAGGACAGGCCCTTCACCGGGGAGCTGTTTTTT. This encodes CASSLKDRPFTGELFF.

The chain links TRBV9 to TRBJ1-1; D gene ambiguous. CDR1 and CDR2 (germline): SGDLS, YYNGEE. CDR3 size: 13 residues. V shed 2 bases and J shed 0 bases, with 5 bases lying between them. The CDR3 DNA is TGTGCCAGCAGCGTTACTTTGAACACTGAAGCTTTCTTT. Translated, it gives CASSVTLNTEAFF.

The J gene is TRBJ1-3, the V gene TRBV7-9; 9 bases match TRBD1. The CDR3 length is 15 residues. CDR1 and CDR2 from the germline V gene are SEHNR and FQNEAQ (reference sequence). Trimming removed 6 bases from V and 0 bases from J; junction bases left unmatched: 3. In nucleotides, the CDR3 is TGTGCCAGCAGTGGACAGGGGATCTCTGGAAACACCATATATTTT. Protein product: CASSGQGISGNTIYF.

This CDR3 is CASSDTGGESIDTQYF. The CDR3 DNA sequence: TGCGCCAGCAGTGATACGGGCGGGGAATCTATCGATACGCAGTATTTT. This chain links TRBV10-1 with TRBJ2-3; D might be TRBD2 (6 bases). Per the germline V gene, CDR1 is WNHNN and CDR2 is SYGVQD (reference sequence). V was trimmed by 3 bases and J by 6 bases, leaving 19 bases between them. The CDR3 spans 16 residues.

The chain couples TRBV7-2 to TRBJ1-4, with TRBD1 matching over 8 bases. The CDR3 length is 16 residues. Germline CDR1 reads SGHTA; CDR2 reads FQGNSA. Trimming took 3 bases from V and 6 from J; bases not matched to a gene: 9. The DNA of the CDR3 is TGTGCCAGCAGCTTCGGTCGGACAGGGCGTCATGAAAAACTGTTTTTT. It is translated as CASSFGRTGRHEKLFF.